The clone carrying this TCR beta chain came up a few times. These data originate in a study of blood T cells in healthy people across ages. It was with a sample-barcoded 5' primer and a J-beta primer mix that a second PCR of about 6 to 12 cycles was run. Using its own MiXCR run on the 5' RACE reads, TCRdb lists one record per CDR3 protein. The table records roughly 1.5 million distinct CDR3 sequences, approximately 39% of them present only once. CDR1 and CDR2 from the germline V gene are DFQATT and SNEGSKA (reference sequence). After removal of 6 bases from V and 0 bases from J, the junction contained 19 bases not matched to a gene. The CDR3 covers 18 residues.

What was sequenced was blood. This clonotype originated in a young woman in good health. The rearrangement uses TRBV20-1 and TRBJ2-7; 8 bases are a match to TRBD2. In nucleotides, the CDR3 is TGCAGTGCACCGGGGGGGGCTAGCGGCCCTGGGAGCTCCTACGAGCAGTACTTC. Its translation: CSAPGGASGPGSSYEQYF.